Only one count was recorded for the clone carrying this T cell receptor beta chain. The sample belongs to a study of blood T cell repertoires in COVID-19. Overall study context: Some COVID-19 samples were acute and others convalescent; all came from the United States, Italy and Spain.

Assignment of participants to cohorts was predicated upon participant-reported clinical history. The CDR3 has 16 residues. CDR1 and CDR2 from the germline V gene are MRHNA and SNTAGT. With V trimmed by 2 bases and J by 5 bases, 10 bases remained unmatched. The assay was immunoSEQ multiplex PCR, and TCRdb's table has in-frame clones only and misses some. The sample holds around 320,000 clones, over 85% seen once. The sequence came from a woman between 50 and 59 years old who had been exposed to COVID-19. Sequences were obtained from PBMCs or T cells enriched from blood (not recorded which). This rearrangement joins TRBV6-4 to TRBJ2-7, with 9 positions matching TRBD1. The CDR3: CASSDVPGQGSHEQYF. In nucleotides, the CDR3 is TGTGCCAGCAGTGACGTTCCGGGACAGGGATCCCACGAGCAGTACTTC.